The 4 T cell receptor beta chains given below trace back to one sample, sequenced in a study of CD8+ T cells in alopecia areata. Extraction of RNA preceded its reverse transcription into cDNA, which served as the sequencing template. Only in-frame clones appear in the TCRdb table, and some are missing; sequencing was by immunoSEQ multiplex PCR. Of roughly 190,000 clones detected, about three fifths appear once; the ten largest clones hold 0.65% to 0.7%. Treatment of the sample: oral pan-JAK inhibitor, 5-10 mg twice daily. The specimen comprised CD4+ T cells sorted from blood, sampled at week 4, from a patient treated with tofacitinib. These receptors were collected from a human donor with alopecia areata.

The chain links TRBV6-1 to TRBJ2-5; D may correspond to TRBD1 or TRBD2 (6 bases each). The germline V gene encodes CDR1 MNHNS and CDR2 SASEGT. The CDR3 runs 15 residues. Trimming removed 4 bases at V and 3 bases at J, with 15 bases between. The DNA for the CDR3 is TGTGCCAGCAGTGGCGGTCGAAGGGGGGAAGAGACCCAGTACTTC. Residues: CASSGGRRGEETQYF.

This rearrangement joins TRBV14 to TRBJ2-1; D not certain. Germline V gene data show CDR1 as SGHDN and CDR2 as FVKESK. Trimming pared 0 bases from V and 7 bases from J, leaving 10 bases between. This CDR3 has 14 amino acids. The CDR3 bases are TGTGCCAGCAGCCAAGATGGGGTGGTTAATGAGCAGTTCTTC. Amino acids: CASSQDGVVNEQFF.

CDR3 coding DNA: TGCAGTGTCTATGGGGGGGAGACCCAGTACTTC. Translating it yields CSVYGGETQYF. The chain uses TRBV20-1 and TRBJ2-5; perhaps TRBD2 as D (6 bases). With 7 bases removed from V and 5 bases from J, the gap between germline ends came to 11 bases. CDR1 and CDR2 from the germline V gene are DFQATT and SNEGSKA (reference sequence). CDR3 length: 11 residues.

This clone showed up just a few times. The rearrangement uses TRBV15 and TRBJ2-4; TRBD2 aligns across 8 bases. Germline V gives CDR1 LNHNV, CDR2 YYDKDF (reference sequence). The V and J ends lost 0 bases and 0 bases, in that order; junction bases with no gene match: 16. The CDR3 extends over 21 amino acids. CDR3 sequence (DNA): TGTGCCACCAGCAGAGATCGGGGGGGGCTACTAACGAGCCCAGCCAAAAACATTCAGTACTTC. It translates to CATSRDRGGLLTSPAKNIQYF.